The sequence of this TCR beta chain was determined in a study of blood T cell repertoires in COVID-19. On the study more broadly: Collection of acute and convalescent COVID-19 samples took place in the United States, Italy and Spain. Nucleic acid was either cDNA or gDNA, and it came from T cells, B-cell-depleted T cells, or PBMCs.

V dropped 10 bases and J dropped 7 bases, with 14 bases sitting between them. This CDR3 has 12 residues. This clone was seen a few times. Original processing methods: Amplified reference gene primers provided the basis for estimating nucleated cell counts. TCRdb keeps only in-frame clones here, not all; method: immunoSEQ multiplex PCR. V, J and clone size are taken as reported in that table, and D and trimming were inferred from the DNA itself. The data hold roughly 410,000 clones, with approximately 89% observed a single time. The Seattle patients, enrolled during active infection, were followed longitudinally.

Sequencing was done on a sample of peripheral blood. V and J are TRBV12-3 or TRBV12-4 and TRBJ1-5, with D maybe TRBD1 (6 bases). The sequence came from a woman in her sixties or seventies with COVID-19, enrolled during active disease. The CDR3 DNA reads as TGTGCCACCCAGGGGCGAGGGCAGCCCCAGCATTTT. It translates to CATQGRGQPQHF.